A selection of T cell receptor beta chains follows, all from one sample in a study of T cell responses to AZD1222 COVID-19 vaccine. TCRdb keeps only in-frame clones here, not all; method: immunoSEQ multiplex PCR. The sample lists about 160,000 clones, approximately 92% occurring once. Sequencing used peripheral blood, obtained on day 0 of AZD1222 vaccination. These receptors originate from an adult in good health. Each CDR3 is given with its conserved first and last residue. Each record gives: clone size, D gene, V gene, J gene, CDR3 protein, CDR3 DNA. The D gene is left open where the match is weak. Not all rows give a size; the values are once, few, many and, for expanded clones, a class.

few,TRBD2,TRBV5-1,TRBJ2-3,CASSLRSSGGTDTQYF,TGCGCCAGCAGCTTGCGGTCTAGCGGGGGCACAGATACGCAGTATTTT
NA,NA,TRBV6-5,TRBJ2-2,CASLLGDGTGELFF,TGTGCCAGCCTTCTGGGGGACGGGACCGGGGAGCTGTTTTTT
few,TRBD1,TRBV7-2,TRBJ2-7,CASSWGQGYEQYF,TGTGCCAGCAGCTGGGGACAGGGGTACGAGCAGTACTTC
NA,NA,TRBV6-5,TRBJ1-2,CASSYSGSGNYGYTF,TGTGCCAGCAGTTACTCCGGGAGTGGGAACTATGGCTACACCTTC
NA,TRBD1,TRBV18,TRBJ1-3,CASSRGTGGSGNTIYF,TGTGCCAGCTCACGTGGGACAGGGGGCTCTGGAAACACCATATATTTT
NA,NA,TRBV5-1,TRBJ1-1,CASSQRGQANTEAFF,TGCGCCAGCAGTCAAAGGGGACAAGCGAACACTGAAGCTTTCTTT
NA,NA,TRBV6-6,TRBJ1-4,CASSYSSRGFFF,TGTGCCAGCAGTTACTCCTCTCGGGGATTCTTTTTT
once,TRBD2,TRBV2,TRBJ2-5,CASSQGLAAETQYF,TGTGCCAGCAGCCAGGGACTAGCGGCGGAGACCCAGTACTTC
NA,TRBD2,TRBV5-4,TRBJ2-2,CASSIESGGARWGGELFF,TGTGCCAGCAGCATAGAAAGCGGGGGGGCCCGATGGGGCGGGGAGCTGTTTTTT
NA,NA,TRBV7-2,TRBJ2-3,CASSLERADTQYF,TGTGCCAGCAGCTTAGAAAGGGCAGATACGCAGTATTTT
NA,NA,TRBV7-9,TRBJ1-2,CASSLDGGYTF,TGTGCCAGCAGCTTGGATGGTGGCTACACCTTC
NA,NA,TRBV5-4,TRBJ1-1,CASTGGGELNTEAFF,TGTGCCAGCACCGGGGGAGGAGAGTTGAACACTGAAGCTTTCTTT
once,NA,TRBV2,TRBJ2-5,CASRFQGQGRETQYF,TGTGCCAGCAGGTTCCAGGGGCAAGGAAGAGAGACCCAGTACTTC
once,NA,TRBV19,TRBJ1-5,CASSAEDTSNQPQHF,TGTGCCAGTAGTGCCGAGGACACGAGCAATCAGCCCCAGCATTTT
NA,NA,TRBV27,TRBJ1-5,CASRRGLGNQPQHF,TGTGCCAGCAGGCGAGGACTCGGCAATCAGCCCCAGCATTTT
NA,NA,TRBV28,TRBJ1-1,CASTRAGKTEAFF,TGTGCCAGCACTCGGGCAGGGAAGACTGAAGCTTTCTTT
NA,TRBD1,TRBV7-2,TRBJ1-4,CASSLAQGQVYEKLFF,TGTGCCAGCAGCTTAGCGCAGGGACAGGTTTATGAAAAACTGTTTTTT
NA,NA,TRBV5-4,TRBJ1-4,CASSLAARNNEKLFF,TGTGCCAGCAGCTTGGCCGCCCGAAATAATGAAAAACTGTTTTTT
few,NA,TRBV19,TRBJ2-7,CASSIAGGLVEQYF,TGTGCCAGTAGTATCGCGGGCGGTCTCGTCGAGCAGTACTTC
once,NA,TRBV10-3,TRBJ2-6,CAIMGGSGANVLTF,TGTGCCATCATGGGGGGCTCTGGGGCCAACGTCCTGACTTTC
NA,NA,TRBV7-2,TRBJ2-7,CASSLDAPQTYEQYF,TGTGCCAGCAGCTTAGATGCGCCTCAGACCTACGAGCAGTACTTC